A selection of T cell receptor beta chains follows, all from one sample in a study of T cells in localized non-small cell lung cancer. Assay: immunoSEQ multiplex PCR; the TCRdb copy retains only in-frame clones and omits some. The sample contains 75,000 to 80,000 clones, about 84% of which appear only once. The sequences come from peripheral blood, collected before any cancer treatment. The receptors were sampled from a female donor at least 60 years old with stage I lung adenocarcinoma. Each CDR3 is given with its conserved first and last residue.

TRBV19	TRBJ1-2	CASRISGGEGYTF
TRBV9	TRBJ2-3	CASSVAPVGSYTDTQYF
TRBV21-1	TRBJ1-4	CASSTHFGGEYGSNEKLFF
TRBV29-1	TRBJ2-1	CSVPQIAGPYDNEQFF
TRBV28	TRBJ1-2	CASSPTAGTGYGYTF
TRBV9	TRBJ1-3	CASSRRPSGNTIYF
TRBV19	TRBJ1-2	CASSIDSSVGGGGYTF
TRBV28	TRBJ1-2	CASAKWENYGYTF
TRBV27	TRBJ1-1	CASRRQYGDTEAFF
TRBV11-2	TRBJ1-1	CASRTTGINTEAFF
TRBV7-9	TRBJ2-3	CASSSWTGAPTDTQYF
TRBV19	TRBJ1-3	CASRPDGFSGNTIYF
TRBV7-2	TRBJ2-3	CASSLALWSTDTQYF
TRBV4-1	TRBJ2-3	CASSQEIAVTDTQYF
TRBV4-3	TRBJ2-1	CASSLDRGSSYNEQFF
TRBV4-1	TRBJ1-1	CASSSRDRENTEAFF
TRBV28	TRBJ1-2	CASSLGGANYGYTF
TRBV5-4	TRBJ1-2	CASSFMGPPQGYTF
TRBV19	TRBJ1-5	CASTSSPGTGYNQPQHF
TRBV15	TRBJ1-5	CATSAVQGARGNQPQHF
TRBV28	TRBJ1-2	CASSSDRGYTF
TRBV6-1	TRBJ2-7	CASSLSLQGADEQYF
TRBV6-6	TRBJ2-7	CASSYSSEQYF
TRBV5-6	TRBJ1-2	CASSPDSRGNLGYGYTF
TRBV7-3	TRBJ2-1	CASSTGINEQFF
TRBV5-5	TRBJ2-7	CASSLQGSYEQYF
TRBV2	TRBJ2-7	CASKEGYSVYEQYF
TRBV19	TRBJ1-1	CASSLMNTEAFF
TRBV7-2	TRBJ2-5	CASSQSRQGGKTQYF
TRBV7-2	TRBJ1-1	CASSRPQGLNTEAFF
TRBV28	TRBJ2-7	CASSYRDRVYEQYF
TRBV21-1	TRBJ1-1	CASRVPGTGDSDTEAFF
TRBV2	TRBJ1-1	CAIPAIGSTQGMNTEAFF
TRBV19	TRBJ2-7	CASSTPGLGGTYEQYF
TRBV5-4	TRBJ2-5	CASSRDYQETQYF
TRBV6-5	TRBJ1-3	CASSRDHISGNTIYF
TRBV5-1	TRBJ2-5	CASKVGREETQYF
TRBV13	TRBJ1-4	CASSLSPDRGTNEKLFF
TRBV29-1	TRBJ2-2	CSVETTTTNTGELFF
TRBV19	TRBJ1-1	CASTQDRRNTEAFF
TRBV2	TRBJ1-5	CASSADRVQHF
TRBV7-3	TRBJ2-3	CASSMTGLGTDTQYF
TRBV19	TRBJ1-1	CASSIYGTVTTEAFF
TRBV7-6	TRBJ2-7	CASSLGTSGSYEQYF
TRBV18	TRBJ2-1	CASSPIGRHNEQFF
TRBV4-2	TRBJ2-2	CASSQGGGPDTGELFF
TRBV4-3	TRBJ1-6	CASSQDLGRTGGNSPLHF
TRBV6-1	TRBJ2-1	CASSQDSAGVAAYNEQFF
TRBV5-8	TRBJ2-1	CASSLEKFSSSYNEQFF
TRBV6-5	TRBJ1-2	CASSFLTGNYGYTF
TRBV27	TRBJ2-5	CASSLFPKRETQYF
TRBV15	TRBJ2-7	CATSRAGQSYEQYF
TRBV30	TRBJ1-3	CAWGNSGAGNTIYF
TRBV30	TRBJ2-5	CAWSKTGTSQETQYF
TRBV6-1	TRBJ2-7	CASSFGGLGEQYF
TRBV6-1	TRBJ1-2	CASSEDGVNYGYTF
TRBV5-4	TRBJ2-5	CASSRDRGGMGETQYF